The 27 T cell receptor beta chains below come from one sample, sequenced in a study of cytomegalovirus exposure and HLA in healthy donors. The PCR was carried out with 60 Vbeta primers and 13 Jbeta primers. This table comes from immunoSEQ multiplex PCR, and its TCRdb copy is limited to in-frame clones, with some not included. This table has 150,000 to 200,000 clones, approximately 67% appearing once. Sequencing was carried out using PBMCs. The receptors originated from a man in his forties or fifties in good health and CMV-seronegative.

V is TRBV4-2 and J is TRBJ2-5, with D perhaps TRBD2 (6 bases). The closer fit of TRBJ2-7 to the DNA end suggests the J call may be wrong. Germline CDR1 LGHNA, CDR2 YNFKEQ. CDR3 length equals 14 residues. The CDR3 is CASSQVEGQYEQYF. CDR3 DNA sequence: TGTGCCAGCAGCCAAGTGGAGGGGCAGTACGAGCAGTACTTC.

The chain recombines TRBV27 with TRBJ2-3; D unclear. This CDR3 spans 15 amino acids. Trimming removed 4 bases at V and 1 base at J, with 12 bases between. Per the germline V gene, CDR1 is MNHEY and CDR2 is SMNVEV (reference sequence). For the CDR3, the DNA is TGTGCCAGCAGTTCCCTTACTGTTGGCACAGATACGCAGTATTTT. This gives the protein CASSSLTVGTDTQYF.

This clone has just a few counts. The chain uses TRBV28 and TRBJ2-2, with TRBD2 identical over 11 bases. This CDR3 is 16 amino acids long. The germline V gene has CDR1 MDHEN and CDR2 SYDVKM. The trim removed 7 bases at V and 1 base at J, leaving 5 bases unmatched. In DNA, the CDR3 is TGTGCCAGCACCTTTGGACTAGCGGGGAACACCGGGGAGCTGTTTTTT. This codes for CASTFGLAGNTGELFF. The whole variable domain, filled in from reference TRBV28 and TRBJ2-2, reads DVKVTQSSRYLVKRTGEKVFLECVQDMDHENMFWYRQDPGLGLRLIYFSYDVKMKEKGDIPEGYSVSREKKERFSLILESASTNQTSMYLCASTFGLAGNTGELFFGEGSRLTVL.

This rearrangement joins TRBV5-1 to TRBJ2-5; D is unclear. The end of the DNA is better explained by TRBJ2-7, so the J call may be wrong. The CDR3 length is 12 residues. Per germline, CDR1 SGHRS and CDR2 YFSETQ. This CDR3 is CASSFGGYEQYF. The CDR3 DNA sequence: TGCGCCAGCAGCTTCGGCGGCTACGAGCAGTACTTC.

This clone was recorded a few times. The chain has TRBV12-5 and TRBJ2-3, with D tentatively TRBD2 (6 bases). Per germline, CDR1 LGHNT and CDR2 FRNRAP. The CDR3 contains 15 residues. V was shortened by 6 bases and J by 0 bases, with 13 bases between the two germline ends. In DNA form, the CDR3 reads TGTGCTAGTGGGGGACTTCTGGCTAGCACAGATACGCAGTATTTT. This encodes CASGGLLASTDTQYF.

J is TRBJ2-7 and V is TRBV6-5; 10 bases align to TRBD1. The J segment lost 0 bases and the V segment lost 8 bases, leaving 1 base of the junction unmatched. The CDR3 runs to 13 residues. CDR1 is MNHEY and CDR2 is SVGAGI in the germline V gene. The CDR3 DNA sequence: TGTGCCAGCCGACAGGGGGCCTCCTACGAGCAGTACTTC. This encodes CASRQGASYEQYF.

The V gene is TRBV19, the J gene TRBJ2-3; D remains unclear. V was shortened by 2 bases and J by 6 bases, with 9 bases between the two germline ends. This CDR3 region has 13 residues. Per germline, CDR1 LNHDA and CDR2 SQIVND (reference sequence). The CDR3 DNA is TGTGCCAGTAGTATATTGTTTAGCGATACGCAGTATTTT. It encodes CASSILFSDTQYF.

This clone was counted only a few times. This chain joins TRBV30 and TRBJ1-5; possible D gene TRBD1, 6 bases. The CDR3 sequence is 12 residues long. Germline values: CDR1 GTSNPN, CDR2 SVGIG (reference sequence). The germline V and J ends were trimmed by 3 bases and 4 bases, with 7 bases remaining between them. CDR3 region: CAWRQGNQPQHF. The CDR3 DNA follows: TGTGCCTGGAGACAGGGAAATCAGCCCCAGCATTTT.

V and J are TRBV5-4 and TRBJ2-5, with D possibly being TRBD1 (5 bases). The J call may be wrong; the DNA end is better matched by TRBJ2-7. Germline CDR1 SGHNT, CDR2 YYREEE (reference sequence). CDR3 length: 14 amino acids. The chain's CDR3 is CASSHNQGLYEQYF. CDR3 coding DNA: TGTGCCAGCAGCCACAATCAGGGTCTCTACGAGCAGTACTTC.

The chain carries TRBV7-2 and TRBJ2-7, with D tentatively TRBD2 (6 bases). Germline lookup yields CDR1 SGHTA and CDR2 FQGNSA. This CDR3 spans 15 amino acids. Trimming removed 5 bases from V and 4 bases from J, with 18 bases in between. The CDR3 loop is CASSVSLEGRYEQYF. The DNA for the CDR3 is TGTGCCAGCAGCGTCTCCCTCGAAGGGAGGTACGAGCAGTACTTC.

The CDR3 region is CASSQSAGWADTQYF. Here the CDR3 DNA reads TGTGCCAGCAGCCAATCGGCAGGGTGGGCAGATACGCAGTATTTT. The J gene is TRBJ2-3, the V gene TRBV16, with D possibly TRBD1 on 5 matching bases. This CDR3 comprises 15 residues. The V gene's germline CDR1 is KGHSY and CDR2 FQNENV. Trimming shortened V by 0 bases and J by 4 bases, and 11 bases separated the two germline ends.

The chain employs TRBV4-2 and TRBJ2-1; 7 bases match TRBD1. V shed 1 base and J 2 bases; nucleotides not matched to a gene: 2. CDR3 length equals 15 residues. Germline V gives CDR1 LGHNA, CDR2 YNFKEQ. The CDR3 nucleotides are TGTGCCAGCAGCCAAGCGGGACAGACCTACAATGAGCAGTTCTTC. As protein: CASSQAGQTYNEQFF.

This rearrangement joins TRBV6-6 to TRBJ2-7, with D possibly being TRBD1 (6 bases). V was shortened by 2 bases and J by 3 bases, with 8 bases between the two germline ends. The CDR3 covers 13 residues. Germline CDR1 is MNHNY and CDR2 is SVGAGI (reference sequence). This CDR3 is CASSYLQGYEQYF. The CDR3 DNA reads TGTGCCAGCAGTTACCTACAGGGCTACGAGCAGTACTTC.

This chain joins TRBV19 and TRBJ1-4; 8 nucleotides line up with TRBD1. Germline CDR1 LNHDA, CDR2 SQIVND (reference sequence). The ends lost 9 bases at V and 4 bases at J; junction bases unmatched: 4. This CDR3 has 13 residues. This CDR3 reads CARRGTGNEKLFF. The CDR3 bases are TGTGCCAGGAGAGGGACAGGTAATGAAAAACTGTTTTTT.

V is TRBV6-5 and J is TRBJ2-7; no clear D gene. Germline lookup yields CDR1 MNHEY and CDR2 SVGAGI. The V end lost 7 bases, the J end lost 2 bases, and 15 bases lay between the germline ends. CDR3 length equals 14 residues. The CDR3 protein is CASNRIGLAYEQYF. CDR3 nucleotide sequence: TGTGCCAGCAACCGGATCGGGTTGGCCTACGAGCAGTACTTC.

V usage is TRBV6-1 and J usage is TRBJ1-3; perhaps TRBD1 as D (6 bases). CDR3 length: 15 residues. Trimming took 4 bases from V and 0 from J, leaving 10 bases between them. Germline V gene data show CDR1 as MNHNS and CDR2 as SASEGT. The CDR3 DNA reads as TGTGCCAGCAGTGTTACAGGGTACTCTGGAAACACCATATATTTT. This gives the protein CASSVTGYSGNTIYF.

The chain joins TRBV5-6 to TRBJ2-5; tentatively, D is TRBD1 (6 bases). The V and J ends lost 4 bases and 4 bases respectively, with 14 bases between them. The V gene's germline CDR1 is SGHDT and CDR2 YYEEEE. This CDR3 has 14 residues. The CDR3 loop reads CASSIRGRGETQYF. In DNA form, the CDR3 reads TGTGCCAGCAGCATCAGGGGTCGGGGAGAGACCCAGTACTTC.

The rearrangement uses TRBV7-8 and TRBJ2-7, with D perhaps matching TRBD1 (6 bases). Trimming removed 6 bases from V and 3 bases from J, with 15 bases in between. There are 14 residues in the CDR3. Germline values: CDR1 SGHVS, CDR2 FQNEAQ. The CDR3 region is CASRYGRGNYEQYF. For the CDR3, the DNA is TGTGCCAGCAGGTACGGCAGGGGTAACTACGAGCAGTACTTC.

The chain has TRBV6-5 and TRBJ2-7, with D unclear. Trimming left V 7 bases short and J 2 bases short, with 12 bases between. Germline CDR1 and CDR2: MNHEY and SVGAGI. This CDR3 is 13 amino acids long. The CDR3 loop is CASISRSPYEQYF. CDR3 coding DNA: TGTGCCAGCATCTCTCGGAGCCCCTACGAGCAGTACTTC.

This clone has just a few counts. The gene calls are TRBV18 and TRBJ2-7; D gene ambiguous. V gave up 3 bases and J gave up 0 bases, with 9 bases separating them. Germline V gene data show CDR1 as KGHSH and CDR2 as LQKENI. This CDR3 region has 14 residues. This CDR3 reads CASSPTKSSYEQYF. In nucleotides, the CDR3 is TGTGCCAGCTCACCGACAAAGAGCTCCTACGAGCAGTACTTC.

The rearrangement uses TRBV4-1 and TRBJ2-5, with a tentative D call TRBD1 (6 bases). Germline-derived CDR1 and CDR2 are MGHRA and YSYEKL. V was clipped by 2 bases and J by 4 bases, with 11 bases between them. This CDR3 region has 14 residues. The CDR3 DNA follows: TGCGCCAGCAGCCAATCAGGGGAATCAGAGACCCAGTACTTC. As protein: CASSQSGESETQYF.

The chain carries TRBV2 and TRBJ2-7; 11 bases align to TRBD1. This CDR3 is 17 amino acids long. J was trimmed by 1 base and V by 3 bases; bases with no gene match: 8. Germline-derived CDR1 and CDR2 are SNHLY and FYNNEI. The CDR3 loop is CASSDGQGARLSYEQYF. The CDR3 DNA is TGTGCCAGCAGTGATGGACAGGGGGCCCGCCTTTCCTACGAGCAGTACTTC.

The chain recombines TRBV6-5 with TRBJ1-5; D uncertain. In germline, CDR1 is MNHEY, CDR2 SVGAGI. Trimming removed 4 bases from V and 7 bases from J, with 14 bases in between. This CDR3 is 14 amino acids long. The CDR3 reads CASSSTHVEQPQHF. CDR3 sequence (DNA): TGTGCCAGCAGTTCTACCCACGTCGAGCAGCCCCAGCATTTT.

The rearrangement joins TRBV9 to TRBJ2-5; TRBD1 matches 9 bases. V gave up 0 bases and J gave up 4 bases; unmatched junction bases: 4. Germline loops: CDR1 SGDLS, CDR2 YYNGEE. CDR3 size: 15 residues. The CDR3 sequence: CASSVAGGQGETQYF. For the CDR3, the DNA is TGTGCCAGCAGCGTAGCCGGGGGACAGGGAGAGACCCAGTACTTC.

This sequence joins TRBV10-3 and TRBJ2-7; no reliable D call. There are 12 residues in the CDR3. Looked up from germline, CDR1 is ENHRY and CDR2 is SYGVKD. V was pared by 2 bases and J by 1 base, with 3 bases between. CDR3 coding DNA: TGTGCCATCAGTGAGACTTCCTACGAGCAGTACTTC. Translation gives CAISETSYEQYF.

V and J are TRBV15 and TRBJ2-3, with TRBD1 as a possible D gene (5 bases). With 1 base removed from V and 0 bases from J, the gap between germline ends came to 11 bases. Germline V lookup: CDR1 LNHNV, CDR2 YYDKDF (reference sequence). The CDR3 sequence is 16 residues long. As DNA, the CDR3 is TGTGCCACCAGCAGAGGAGCCGACAGCAGCACAGATACGCAGTATTTT. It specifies CATSRGADSSTDTQYF. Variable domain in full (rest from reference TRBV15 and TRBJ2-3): DAMVIQNPRYQVTQFGKPVTLSCSQTLNHNVMYWYQQKSSQAPKLLFHYYDKDFNNEADTPDNFQSRRPNTSFCFLDIRSPGLGDTAMYLCATSRGADSSTDTQYFGPGTRLTVL.

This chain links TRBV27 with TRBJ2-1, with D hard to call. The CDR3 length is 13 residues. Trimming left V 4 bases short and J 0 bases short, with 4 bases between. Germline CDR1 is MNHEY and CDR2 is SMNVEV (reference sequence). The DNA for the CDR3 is TGTGCCAGCAGTTCAGGCTCCTACAATGAGCAGTTCTTC. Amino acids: CASSSGSYNEQFF.